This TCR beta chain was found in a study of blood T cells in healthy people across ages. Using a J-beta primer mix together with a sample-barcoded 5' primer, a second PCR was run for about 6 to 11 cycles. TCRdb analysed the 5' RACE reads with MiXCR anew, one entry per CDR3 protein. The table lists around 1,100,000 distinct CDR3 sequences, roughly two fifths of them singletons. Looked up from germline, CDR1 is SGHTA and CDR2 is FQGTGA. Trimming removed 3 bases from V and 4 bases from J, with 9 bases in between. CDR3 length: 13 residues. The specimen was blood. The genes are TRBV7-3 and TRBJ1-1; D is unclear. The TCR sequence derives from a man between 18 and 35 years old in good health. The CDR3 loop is CASSFGYFTEAFF. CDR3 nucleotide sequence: TGTGCCAGCAGCTTTGGGTATTTCACTGAAGCTTTCTTT.